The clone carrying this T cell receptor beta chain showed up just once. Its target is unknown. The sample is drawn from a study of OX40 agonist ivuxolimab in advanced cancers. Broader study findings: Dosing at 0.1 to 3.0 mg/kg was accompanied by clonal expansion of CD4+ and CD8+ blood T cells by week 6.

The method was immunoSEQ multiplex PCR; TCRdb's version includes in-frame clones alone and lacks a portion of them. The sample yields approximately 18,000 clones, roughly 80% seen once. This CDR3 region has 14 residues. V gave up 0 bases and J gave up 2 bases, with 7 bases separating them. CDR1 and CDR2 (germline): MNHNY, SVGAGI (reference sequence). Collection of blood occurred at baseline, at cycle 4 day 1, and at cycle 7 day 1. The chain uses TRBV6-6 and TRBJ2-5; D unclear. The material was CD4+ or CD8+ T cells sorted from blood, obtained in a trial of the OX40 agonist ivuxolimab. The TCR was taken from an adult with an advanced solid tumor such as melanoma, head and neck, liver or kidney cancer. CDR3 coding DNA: TGTGCCAGCAGTTACTCTTTGGGGCAAGAGACCCAGTACTTC. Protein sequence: CASSYSLGQETQYF.